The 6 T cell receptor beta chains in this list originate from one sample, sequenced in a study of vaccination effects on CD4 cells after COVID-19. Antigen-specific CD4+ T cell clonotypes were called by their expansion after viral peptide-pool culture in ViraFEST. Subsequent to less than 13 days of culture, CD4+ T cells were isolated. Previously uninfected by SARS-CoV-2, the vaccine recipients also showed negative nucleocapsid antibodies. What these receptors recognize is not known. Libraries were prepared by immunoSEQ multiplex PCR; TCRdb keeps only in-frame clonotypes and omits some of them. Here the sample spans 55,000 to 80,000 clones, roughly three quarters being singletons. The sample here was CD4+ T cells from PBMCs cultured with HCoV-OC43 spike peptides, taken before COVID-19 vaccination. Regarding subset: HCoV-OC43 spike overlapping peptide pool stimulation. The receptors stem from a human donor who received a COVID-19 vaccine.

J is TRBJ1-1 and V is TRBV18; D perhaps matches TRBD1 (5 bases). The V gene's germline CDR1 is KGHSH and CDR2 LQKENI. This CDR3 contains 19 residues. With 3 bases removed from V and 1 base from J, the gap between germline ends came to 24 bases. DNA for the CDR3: TGTGCCAGCTCACCGGGAATAATCGGGGGAGTTAGCAGGAACACTGAAGCTTTCTTT. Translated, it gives CASSPGIIGGVSRNTEAFF.

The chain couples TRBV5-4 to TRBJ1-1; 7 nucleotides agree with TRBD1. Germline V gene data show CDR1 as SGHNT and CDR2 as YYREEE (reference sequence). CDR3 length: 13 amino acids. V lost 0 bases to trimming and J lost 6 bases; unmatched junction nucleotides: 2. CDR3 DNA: TGTGCCAGCAGCTTGGTGGACAGGTCTGAAGCTTTCTTT. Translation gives CASSLVDRSEAFF.

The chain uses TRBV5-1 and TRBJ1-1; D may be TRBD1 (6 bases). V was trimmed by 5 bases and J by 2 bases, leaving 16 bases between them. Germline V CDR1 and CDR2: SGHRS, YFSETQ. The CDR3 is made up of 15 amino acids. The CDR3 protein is CASSNRDLGNTEAFF. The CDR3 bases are TGCGCCAGCAGTAACAGGGACTTGGGAAACACTGAAGCTTTCTTT.

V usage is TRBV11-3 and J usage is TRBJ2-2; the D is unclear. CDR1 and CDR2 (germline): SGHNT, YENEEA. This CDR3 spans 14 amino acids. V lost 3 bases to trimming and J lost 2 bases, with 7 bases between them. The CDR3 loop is CASSFGANTGELFF. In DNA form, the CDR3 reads TGTGCCAGCAGCTTCGGAGCAAACACCGGGGAGCTGTTTTTT.

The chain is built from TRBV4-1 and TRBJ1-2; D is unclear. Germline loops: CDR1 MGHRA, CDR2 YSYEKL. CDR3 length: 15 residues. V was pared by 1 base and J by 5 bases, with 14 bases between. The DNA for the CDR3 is TGCGCCAGCAGCCAAGGATTCCAGGTGTGGTATGGCTACACCTTC. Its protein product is CASSQGFQVWYGYTF.

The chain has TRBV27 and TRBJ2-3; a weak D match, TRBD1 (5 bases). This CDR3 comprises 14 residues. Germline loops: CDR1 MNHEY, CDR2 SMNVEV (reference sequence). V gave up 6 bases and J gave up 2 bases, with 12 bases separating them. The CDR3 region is CASRARASTDTQYF. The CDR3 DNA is TGTGCCAGCAGGGCCAGGGCCTCCACAGATACGCAGTATTTT.